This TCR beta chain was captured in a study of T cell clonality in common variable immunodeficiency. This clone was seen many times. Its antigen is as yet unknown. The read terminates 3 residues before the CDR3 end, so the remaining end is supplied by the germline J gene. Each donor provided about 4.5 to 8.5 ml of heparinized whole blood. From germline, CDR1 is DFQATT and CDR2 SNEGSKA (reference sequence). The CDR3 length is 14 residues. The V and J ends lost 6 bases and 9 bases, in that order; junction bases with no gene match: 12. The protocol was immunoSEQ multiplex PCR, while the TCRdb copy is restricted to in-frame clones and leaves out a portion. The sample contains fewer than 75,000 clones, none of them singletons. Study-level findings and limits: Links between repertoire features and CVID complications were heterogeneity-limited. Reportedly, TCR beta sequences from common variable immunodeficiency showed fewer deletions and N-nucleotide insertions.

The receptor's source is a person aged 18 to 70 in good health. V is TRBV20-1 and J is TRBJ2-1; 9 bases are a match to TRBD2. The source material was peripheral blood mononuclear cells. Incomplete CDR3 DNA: TGCAGTGCGTCCGGGACTAGCCTCGCCGGTGAG. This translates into CSASGTSLAGE. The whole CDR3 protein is CSASGTSLAGEQFF.